The entry below describes one T cell receptor beta chain. Germline loops: CDR1 KGHSH, CDR2 LQKENI. The CDR3 length is 16 residues. Trimming pared 4 bases from V and 7 bases from J, leaving 17 bases between. The data were produced by immunoSEQ multiplex PCR, yet TCRdb's version contains in-frame clones alone and is incomplete. The sample holds 150,000 or so clones, approximately 86% seen once. The data derive from a study of blood T cell repertoires in COVID-19. Study summary: Samples came from the United States, Italy and Spain, spanning acute and convalescent COVID-19.

Sequencing was done on a sample of PBMCs or T cells enriched from blood (not recorded which). The sequence came from a woman aged 40 to 50 who had been exposed to COVID-19. The V call is TRBV18, the J call TRBJ1-6; D is possibly TRBD1 (6 bases). The CDR3 nucleotides read TGTGCCAGCTCACTTTTCGAAGCCAGGGGAAATTCACCCCTCCACTTT. Amino acid sequence: CASSLFEARGNSPLHF. Complete variable domain (other parts from reference TRBV18 and TRBJ1-6): NAGVMQNPRHLVRRRGQEARLRCSPMKGHSHVYWYRQLPEEGLKFMVYLQKENIIDESGMPKERFSAEFPKEGPSILRIQQVVRGDSAAYFCASSLFEARGNSPLHFGNGTRLTVT.